A single sample is the source of the 10 T cell receptor beta chains below, sequenced in a study of blood T cell repertoires in COVID-19. Measured with immunoSEQ multiplex PCR; TCRdb has only the in-frame clones, and not every one. This sample yields about 200,000 clones, of which more than 80% are seen a single time; approximately 8.2% belongs to the top ten. Sequencing used PBMCs or T cells enriched from blood (not recorded which). All receptors come from a woman between 18 and 29 years old who had recovered from COVID-19.

The chain recombines TRBV4-1 with TRBJ2-1; D is perhaps TRBD1 (8 bases). The ends were cut back, 1 base at V and 6 bases at J, with 13 bases in the middle. The germline CDR1 and CDR2 sequences are MGHRA and YSYEKL. There are 15 residues in the CDR3. The CDR3 region is CASSQGGGQVNEQFF. CDR3 coding DNA: TGCGCCAGCAGCCAAGGGGGGGGACAGGTCAATGAGCAGTTCTTC.

This rearrangement joins TRBV9 to TRBJ1-3; no definite D call. The CDR3 length is 15 residues. CDR1 SGDLS and CDR2 YYNGEE come from the germline V gene. Trimming took off 2 bases at V and 4 bases at J, with 13 bases between the two ends. The CDR3 here is CASSVAFGRGNTIYF. The CDR3 region has the DNA TGTGCCAGCAGCGTCGCGTTTGGGCGAGGAAACACCATATATTTT.

The chain combines TRBV10-3 with TRBJ1-2; TRBD1 agrees at 7 bases. Trimming removed 6 bases from V and 8 bases from J; junction bases left unmatched: 9. From germline, CDR1 is ENHRY and CDR2 SYGVKD. The CDR3 loop spans 13 amino acids. The CDR3 nucleotides are TGTGCCATCAGCGGGACAGCGAGTTCCGGCTACACCTTC. The encoded protein is CAISGTASSGYTF.

The CDR3 coding sequence is TGTGCCAGCTCACCCGGAGAGGCCGCGGTCGGTTACACCTTC. Translating it yields CASSPGEAAVGYTF. V gene TRBV18 combines with J gene TRBJ1-2; D call uncertain. The germline V gene encodes CDR1 KGHSH and CDR2 LQKENI. This CDR3 is built from 14 residues. Deletions cut 3 bases from V and 11 bases from J, with 19 bases between.

V usage is TRBV18 and J usage is TRBJ1-1, with a weak D call TRBD1 (6 bases). CDR1 is KGHSH and CDR2 is LQKENI in the germline V gene. The CDR3 is 15 amino acids. Deletions cut 0 bases from V and 0 bases from J, with 8 bases between. The DNA of the CDR3 is TGTGCCAGCTCACCACCGTCAGGGGTGAACACTGAAGCTTTCTTT. Translation gives CASSPPSGVNTEAFF. Variable domain in full (rest from reference TRBV18 and TRBJ1-1): NAGVMQNPRHLVRRRGQEARLRCSPMKGHSHVYWYRQLPEEGLKFMVYLQKENIIDESGMPKERFSAEFPKEGPSILRIQQVVRGDSAAYFCASSPPSGVNTEAFFGQGTRLTVV.

The V call is TRBV2, the J call TRBJ1-1; D perhaps matches TRBD1 (6 bases). Deletions cut 6 bases from V and 4 bases from J, with 21 bases between. The CDR3 has 16 residues. Germline lookup yields CDR1 SNHLY and CDR2 FYNNEI. The CDR3 protein is CASRDGGETGGTEAFF. CDR3 DNA: TGTGCCAGCAGGGACGGGGGGGAGACAGGTGGCACTGAAGCTTTCTTT.

This chain links TRBV9 with TRBJ2-2; 8 bases agree with TRBD1. This CDR3 spans 17 amino acids. The J segment lost 1 base and the V segment lost 4 bases, leaving 9 bases of the junction unmatched. CDR1 and CDR2 from the germline V gene are SGDLS and YYNGEE. CDR3 protein: CASSPFSGTGNTGELFF. The CDR3 coding sequence is TGTGCCAGCAGCCCCTTCTCGGGGACAGGGAACACCGGGGAGCTGTTTTTT.

This clone has only a few counts. The chain joins TRBV5-1 to TRBJ2-5; weak D call: TRBD2 (5 bases). The V and J ends lost 5 bases and 2 bases respectively, with 10 bases between them. The CDR3 spans 13 residues. The V gene's germline CDR1 is SGHRS and CDR2 YFSETQ. CDR3 protein: CASRTGIQETQYF. The CDR3 DNA reads as TGCGCCAGCAGAACCGGGATTCAAGAGACCCAGTACTTC.

This clone was seen once. This rearrangement joins TRBV4-1 to TRBJ2-1; 12 positions match TRBD2. The CDR3 consists of 17 residues. Germline loops: CDR1 MGHRA, CDR2 YSYEKL. Trimming removed 5 bases from V and 8 bases from J; junction bases left unmatched: 13. The CDR3 here is CASSGIRGLAGGHEQFF. DNA of the CDR3: TGCGCCAGCAGCGGCATTCGGGGGCTAGCGGGGGGGCATGAGCAGTTCTTC.

The chain has TRBV12-3 or TRBV12-4 and TRBJ1-1; D unclear. The CDR3 has 13 residues. V was shortened by 0 bases and J by 4 bases, with 6 bases between the two germline ends. The CDR3 DNA sequence: TGTGCCAGCAGTTTAGCGCGGGGCACTGAAGCTTTCTTT. Translating gives CASSLARGTEAFF.